What follows is one T cell receptor (beta chain) and its context. This record belongs to a study of blood T cell repertoires in COVID-19. Trimming stripped 6 bases from V and 5 bases from J, with 10 bases between. The CDR3 length is 13 residues. Methods used by the authors: Estimation of nucleated cell counts relied on the amplification of reference gene primers. Method: immunoSEQ multiplex PCR; TCRdb's copy keeps in-frame clones and lacks some. V, J and clone size derive from that table, while D and trimming were established from the DNA sequence. The sample has about 190,000 clones; approximately 91% are singletons.

Sequencing used peripheral blood. The receptor's source is a woman between 40 and 55 years old who had recovered from COVID-19. V gene TRBV12-3 or TRBV12-4 combines with J gene TRBJ2-2, with TRBD1 as a possible D gene (5 bases). In DNA, the CDR3 is TGTGCCAGCAGCTTCAGGGAAACCGGGGAGCTGTTTTTT. It encodes CASSFRETGELFF.